The rows below give T cell receptor beta chains drawn from one sample of a study of blood T cell repertoires in COVID-19. Libraries were prepared by immunoSEQ multiplex PCR; TCRdb keeps only in-frame clonotypes and omits some of them. The sample has roughly 300,000 clones, about 92% seen once; the top ten hold under 20%. Sequencing was done on a sample of PBMCs or T cells enriched from blood (not recorded which). The source of these receptors is a woman aged 25 to 45 who had recovered from COVID-19. Each CDR3 is given with its conserved first and last residue. A D gene is named only where the DNA matches it firmly. Not all rows give a size; the values are once, few, many and, for expanded clones, a class.

j_gene: TRBJ1-2
d_gene: -
abundance: -
v_gene: TRBV29-1
CDR3nt: TGCAGCGTAGCTAGCCTCCGAGGTGGCTACACCTTC
CDR3aa: CSVASLRGGYTF

j_gene: TRBJ2-7
d_gene: TRBD1
abundance: -
v_gene: TRBV19
CDR3nt: TGTGCCAGTAGTATAGTCGGACAGGGTACCCCCAACGAGCAGTACTTC
CDR3aa: CASSIVGQGTPNEQYF

j_gene: TRBJ1-1
d_gene: -
abundance: -
v_gene: TRBV28
CDR3nt: TGTGCCAGCAGTTTAACAGGGCGTGTGACTGAAGCTTTCTTT
CDR3aa: CASSLTGRVTEAFF

j_gene: TRBJ1-2
d_gene: -
abundance: -
v_gene: TRBV7-2
CDR3nt: TGTGCCAGCAGCTCGGAGGGACTTCACTATGGCTACACCTTC
CDR3aa: CASSSEGLHYGYTF

j_gene: TRBJ2-7
d_gene: TRBD2
abundance: -
v_gene: TRBV7-2
CDR3nt: TGTGCCAGCAGCCCGACTAGCGGGAGTCTATTTTCCTACGAGCAGTACTTC
CDR3aa: CASSPTSGSLFSYEQYF

j_gene: TRBJ1-6
d_gene: TRBD1
abundance: once
v_gene: TRBV7-2
CDR3nt: TGTGCCAGCAGCTTTGACAGGGGTGCTCTCGCCCTCCACTTT
CDR3aa: CASSFDRGALALHF

j_gene: TRBJ1-2
d_gene: TRBD1
abundance: -
v_gene: TRBV28
CDR3nt: TGTGCCAGCAGCCAGGGGGCGAACTATGGCTACACCTTC
CDR3aa: CASSQGANYGYTF

j_gene: TRBJ1-2
d_gene: -
abundance: -
v_gene: TRBV6-5
CDR3nt: TGTGCCAGCAGTTCCCAGGTGTACCTTGGAGGCTACACCTTC
CDR3aa: CASSSQVYLGGYTF

j_gene: TRBJ1-1
d_gene: -
abundance: once
v_gene: TRBV18
CDR3nt: TGTGCCAGCTCACCACCGGCTTCCAGAAACACTGAAGCTTTCTTT
CDR3aa: CASSPPASRNTEAFF

j_gene: TRBJ2-7
d_gene: -
abundance: -
v_gene: TRBV19
CDR3nt: TGTGCCAGTAGTATTATCGTAGGGGCGAAACCTCTAGAGCAGTACTTC
CDR3aa: CASSIIVGAKPLEQYF

j_gene: TRBJ2-2
d_gene: -
abundance: -
v_gene: TRBV18
CDR3nt: TGTGCCAGCTCACCAAGGTCAAGCGGCGGGGAGCTGTTTTTT
CDR3aa: CASSPRSSGGELFF

j_gene: TRBJ1-1
d_gene: -
abundance: -
v_gene: TRBV7-2
CDR3nt: TGTGCCATCTACTCTAAGGGGCTTTGGGCCACTGAAGCTTTCTTT
CDR3aa: CAIYSKGLWATEAFF

j_gene: TRBJ2-1
d_gene: TRBD2
abundance: -
v_gene: TRBV7-3
CDR3nt: TGTGCCAGCACCTCTTCTAGCGGGAGGGAGCAGTTCTTC
CDR3aa: CASTSSSGREQFF

j_gene: TRBJ1-6
d_gene: -
abundance: -
v_gene: TRBV7-8
CDR3nt: TGTGCCAGCAGCTTTCTAACCGGGACACTTCCCAATTCACCCCTCCACTTT
CDR3aa: CASSFLTGTLPNSPLHF

j_gene: TRBJ2-3
d_gene: TRBD2
abundance: once
v_gene: TRBV7-9
CDR3nt: TGTGCCAGCAGCTTTTGGTCCGGGACTAGCGGCACAGATACGCAGTATTTT
CDR3aa: CASSFWSGTSGTDTQYF

j_gene: TRBJ2-2
d_gene: -
abundance: -
v_gene: TRBV7-3
CDR3nt: TGTGCCAGCAAAATGAGCGGGCCCAACACCGGGGAGCTGTTTTTT
CDR3aa: CASKMSGPNTGELFF

j_gene: TRBJ1-1
d_gene: -
abundance: -
v_gene: TRBV6-5
CDR3nt: TGTGCCAGCAGATATACACGAAACACTGAAGCTTTCTTT
CDR3aa: CASRYTRNTEAFF

j_gene: TRBJ2-3
d_gene: TRBD1
abundance: -
v_gene: TRBV27
CDR3nt: TGTGCCAGCACCCCGCAGGGGGTTTTTGGCACAGATACGCAGTATTTT
CDR3aa: CASTPQGVFGTDTQYF

j_gene: TRBJ1-6
d_gene: -
abundance: -
v_gene: TRBV3-1/TRBV3-2
CDR3nt: TGTGCCAGCAGCTCCTCAACCCGGACCCGGGACTCCTATAATTCACCCCTCCACTTT
CDR3aa: CASSSSTRTRDSYNSPLHF

j_gene: TRBJ1-6
d_gene: TRBD1
abundance: -
v_gene: TRBV10-3
CDR3nt: TGTGCCGCGAGGGGGGACAGCGCAGATTCACCCCTCCACTTT
CDR3aa: CAARGDSADSPLHF

j_gene: TRBJ1-2
d_gene: TRBD1
abundance: -
v_gene: TRBV27
CDR3nt: TGTGCCAGCGGACAGGGTGCTAACTATGGCTACACCTTC
CDR3aa: CASGQGANYGYTF

j_gene: TRBJ2-1
d_gene: TRBD2
abundance: -
v_gene: TRBV7-9
CDR3nt: TGTGCCAGCAGCCTAATGGGGGGGTCTTACAATGAGCAGTTCTTC
CDR3aa: CASSLMGGSYNEQFF

j_gene: TRBJ2-3
d_gene: -
abundance: once
v_gene: TRBV7-9
CDR3nt: TGTGCCAGCAGCTTAGGGGCCGACGTTTCAGATACGCAGTATTTT
CDR3aa: CASSLGADVSDTQYF

j_gene: TRBJ1-5
d_gene: TRBD1
abundance: -
v_gene: TRBV28
CDR3nt: TGTGCCAGCAGATCGGGGACAGGGGGCGCACATAGCAATCAGCCCCAGCATTTT
CDR3aa: CASRSGTGGAHSNQPQHF

j_gene: TRBJ2-1
d_gene: -
abundance: once
v_gene: TRBV9
CDR3nt: TGTGCCAGCAGCGTTGGCTCGGGACAATACAATGAGCAGTTCTTC
CDR3aa: CASSVGSGQYNEQFF

j_gene: TRBJ2-5
d_gene: -
abundance: once
v_gene: TRBV21-1
CDR3nt: TGTGCCAGCAGCAAAGCGTCCAGGGGGGTCGGAGAGACCCAGTACTTC
CDR3aa: CASSKASRGVGETQYF